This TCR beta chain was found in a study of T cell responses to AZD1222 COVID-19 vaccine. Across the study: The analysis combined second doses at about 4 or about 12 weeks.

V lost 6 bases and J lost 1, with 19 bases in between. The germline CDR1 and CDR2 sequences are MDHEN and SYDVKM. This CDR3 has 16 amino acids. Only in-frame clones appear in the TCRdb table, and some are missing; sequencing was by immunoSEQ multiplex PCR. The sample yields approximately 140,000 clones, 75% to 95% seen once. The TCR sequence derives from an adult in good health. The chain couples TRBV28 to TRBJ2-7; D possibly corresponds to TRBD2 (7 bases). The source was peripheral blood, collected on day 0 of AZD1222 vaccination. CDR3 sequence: CASSSLGGVPSYEQYF. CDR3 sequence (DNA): TGTGCCAGCAGCTCCCTAGGGGGGGTTCCGTCCTACGAGCAGTACTTC.